Listed here is a single T cell receptor beta chain. The record originates from a study of control samples from healthy donors and cancer patients. TCRdb's table, derived via immunoSEQ multiplex PCR, lists solely in-frame clones and lacks some. Of approximately 94,000 clones in the sample, roughly 86% were seen once. Sequenced material: blood. The TCR was taken from a woman between 50 and 59 years old in good health.

The CDR3 sequence: CASSLILLLSENTQYF. The CDR3 DNA reads TGTGCCAGCAGCTTAATTCTGTTACTATCGGAAAATACGCAGTATTTT. The chain recombines TRBV7-2 with TRBJ2-3; D gene unclear. Per germline, CDR1 SGHTA and CDR2 FQGNSA. V lost 2 bases and J 7 bases, leaving 19 bases between the germline ends. The CDR3 has 16 amino acids.